This section outlines one TCR beta chain sequence together with its context. The entry originates in a study of shared clonotypes between healthy human individuals. Libraries were prepared by immunoSEQ multiplex PCR; TCRdb keeps only in-frame clonotypes and omits some of them. This table holds some 450,000 clones, about 74% found once. V was cut by 2 bases and J by 0 bases, with 11 bases left in between. The CDR3 runs to 16 residues. Germline-derived CDR1 and CDR2 are SGHDT and YYEEEE. The sample consisted of PBMCs. The rearrangement joins TRBV5-6 to TRBJ2-2; D possibly uses TRBD1 or TRBD2 (6 bases each). The sequence was obtained from a woman between 35 and 50 years old in good health. Some clones in this sample may be carry-over from other donors' samples. Here the CDR3 DNA reads TGTGCCAGCAGCTTAGGGGGACTCGCGAACACCGGGGAGCTGTTTTTT. Encoded protein: CASSLGGLANTGELFF.